The rows below give T cell receptor beta chains drawn from one sample of a study of vaccination effects on CD4 cells after COVID-19. These receptors lack a known antigen. Clones were read by immunoSEQ multiplex PCR, and TCRdb kept only the in-frame ones, dropping some. The sample gives more than 65,000 clones, 70% to 90% of which show up once; 1.2% is in the top ten. Material: CD4+ T cells from PBMCs cultured with HCoV-229E spike peptides, obtained after COVID-19 vaccination. The origin of the receptors is a human donor who received a COVID-19 vaccine. The CDR3 runs from the conserved cysteine through the conserved F or W. Each record gives: D gene, J gene, V gene, CDR3 length, clone size, CDR3 DNA, CDR3 protein. The D gene is left open where the match is weak. Size values are once, few and many counts, or a class for expanded clones, and some rows have none.

TRBD1 | TRBJ2-3 | TRBV5-4 | 15 | - | TGTGCCAGCAGCTCGGACAGGGGTAGCACAGATACGCAGTATTTT | CASSSDRGSTDTQYF
TRBD1 | TRBJ2-2 | TRBV11-3 | 16 | - | TGTGCCAGCAGCACTCGGGGACAGGGGTACACCGGGGAGCTGTTTTTT | CASSTRGQGYTGELFF
TRBD1 | TRBJ2-5 | TRBV7-2 | 13 | - | TGTGCCAGCAGCTTCGACAGGGCAGAGACCCAGTACTTC | CASSFDRAETQYF
TRBD2 | TRBJ2-3 | TRBV5-4 | 16 | - | TGTGCCAGCAGCTTGTCTAGCGGGGGGGCCGATGATACGCAGTATTTT | CASSLSSGGADDTQYF
- | TRBJ2-3 | TRBV6-2/TRBV6-3 | 14 | - | TGTGCCAGCAGTTACCCCGACGGGACTGCTACGCAGTATTTT | CASSYPDGTATQYF
- | TRBJ1-2 | TRBV6-5 | 14 | - | TGTGCCAGCAGGAGGACGCTCGGGGACTATGGCTACACCTTC | CASRRTLGDYGYTF
TRBD1 | TRBJ2-5 | TRBV5-1 | 16 | - | TGCGCCAGCAGCCGGGGACGGGGGGACAGGGGTGAGACCCAGTACTTC | CASSRGRGDRGETQYF
TRBD1 | TRBJ2-5 | TRBV5-1 | 13 | - | TGCGCCAGCAGTCAGGGGGTAAAAGAGACCCAGTACTTC | CASSQGVKETQYF
- | TRBJ1-1 | TRBV11-2 | 14 | - | TGTGCCAGCAGGGTGGGGGGACGCGCCACTGAAGCTTTCTTT | CASRVGGRATEAFF
- | TRBJ2-1 | TRBV18 | 14 | - | TGTGCCAGCTCGCCGGGACTCTCCTACAATGAGCAGTTCTTC | CASSPGLSYNEQFF
- | TRBJ2-5 | TRBV18 | 13 | - | TGTGCCAGCTCTCCGGACCTACAAGAGACCCAGTACTTC | CASSPDLQETQYF
- | TRBJ1-2 | TRBV19 | 17 | - | TGTGCCAGTAGTATAGATCTCTTCGGCCTACCCCGGTATGGCTACACCTTC | CASSIDLFGLPRYGYTF
- | TRBJ1-1 | TRBV5-1 | 13 | - | TGCGCCAGCAGCCGGGACGGAGGGACTGAAGCTTTCTTT | CASSRDGGTEAFF
- | TRBJ1-4 | TRBV28 | 14 | - | TGTGCCAGCGGTGCGACACCAACTAATGAAAAACTGTTTTTT | CASGATPTNEKLFF
TRBD2 | TRBJ2-5 | TRBV3-1/TRBV3-2 | 15 | - | TGTGCCAGCAGCCAACTAGCGGGGGATAAAGAGACCCAGTACTTC | CASSQLAGDKETQYF
TRBD2 | TRBJ2-4 | TRBV2 | 14 | - | TGTGCCAGCAGTGTGCGCGGGGGGCGGAACATTCAGTACTTC | CASSVRGGRNIQYF
- | TRBJ2-5 | TRBV28 | 12 | once | TGTGCCAGCAGTTTAGAGGGGGGGACCCAGTACTTC | CASSLEGGTQYF
TRBD1 | TRBJ2-3 | TRBV5-5 | 16 | - | TGTGCCAGCAGGAGACAGGGTGCACTTAGCACAGATACGCAGTATTTT | CASRRQGALSTDTQYF
- | TRBJ1-2 | TRBV18 | 13 | - | TGTGCCAGCTCACCCGATTCCGGGCTAGGCTACACCTTC | CASSPDSGLGYTF
TRBD2 | TRBJ2-1 | TRBV6-1 | 15 | - | TGTGCCAGCAGTGACCGGCTAGCGGGGGCTAGGGGGCAGTTCTTC | CASSDRLAGARGQFF
TRBD1 | TRBJ1-2 | TRBV28 | 15 | - | TGTGCCAGCAGTTCAGGACAGGGGGTTGGCTATGGCTACACCTTC | CASSSGQGVGYGYTF
- | TRBJ2-3 | TRBV5-1 | 15 | - | TGCGCCAGCAGCCCCGCCCTGGGGGGCACAGATACGCAGTATTTT | CASSPALGGTDTQYF
TRBD1 | TRBJ1-1 | TRBV27 | 14 | - | TGTGCCAGCAGTGCAGGGGGCGGGAACACTGAAGCTTTCTTT | CASSAGGGNTEAFF
- | TRBJ2-3 | TRBV7-3 | 14 | - | TGTGCCAGCAGGGACGGGGTGAGCACAGATACGCAGTATTTT | CASRDGVSTDTQYF
TRBD2 | TRBJ2-1 | TRBV2 | 15 | - | TGTGCCAGCAGACGACTAGCGGGGCCCCGGGGTGAGCAGTTCTTC | CASRRLAGPRGEQFF
- | TRBJ1-3 | TRBV10-1 | 15 | - | TGCGCCAGCAGCAACGCAGGAGACTCTGGAAACACCATATATTTT | CASSNAGDSGNTIYF
- | TRBJ1-6 | TRBV5-1 | 14 | few | TGCGCCAGCAGCTTGGGACAGAATAATTCACCCCTCCACTTT | CASSLGQNNSPLHF
- | TRBJ1-2 | TRBV5-1 | 14 | - | TGCGCCAGCAGCTTGGGTACAGCCGGCTATGGCTACACCTTC | CASSLGTAGYGYTF
- | TRBJ1-2 | TRBV7-2 | 14 | - | TGTGCCAGCAGCTTAGGACAGGCGACCTATGGCTACACCTTC | CASSLGQATYGYTF
TRBD1 | TRBJ1-1 | TRBV2 | 15 | - | TGTGCCAGCAGTCCCCGGGACAGAGAAAACACTGAAGCTTTCTTT | CASSPRDRENTEAFF
TRBD1 | TRBJ2-2 | TRBV4-3 | 17 | once | TGCGCCAGCAGCCAAGGGGACAGGCTTTATGGAACCGGGGAGCTGTTTTTT | CASSQGDRLYGTGELFF
- | TRBJ2-4 | TRBV28 | 15 | - | TGTGCCAGCAGTAGACCTGGACTTGGCAAAAACATTCAGTACTTC | CASSRPGLGKNIQYF
- | TRBJ2-5 | TRBV2 | 15 | few | TGTGCCAGCCTCCGTATGGACAGAACTCAAGAGACCCAGTACTTC | CASLRMDRTQETQYF
TRBD1 | TRBJ1-6 | TRBV6-6 | 17 | - | TGTGCCAGCAGTCCCCCGCCGGGACAGGGTTTTAATTCACCCCTCCACTTT | CASSPPPGQGFNSPLHF
- | TRBJ2-5 | TRBV2 | 14 | - | TGTGCCAGCAGCACCGACAGGTCCCAAGAGACCCAGTACTTC | CASSTDRSQETQYF
- | TRBJ1-1 | TRBV28 | 13 | - | TGTGCCAGCAGTTTGGGGACTTTCGTCGAAGCTTTCTTT | CASSLGTFVEAFF
- | TRBJ1-2 | TRBV4-3 | 15 | - | TGCGCCAGCAGCCAAGATTCCAGGACCAACTATGGCTACACCTTC | CASSQDSRTNYGYTF
TRBD2 | TRBJ2-2 | TRBV3-1/TRBV3-2 | 15 | once | TGTGCCAGCAGCCAATTTCTAGCGGGGCCCGGGGAGCTGTTTTTT | CASSQFLAGPGELFF
- | TRBJ2-5 | TRBV19 | 15 | - | TGTGCCAGTAGTATAGGGGCAGGGCTACAAGAGACCCAGTACTTC | CASSIGAGLQETQYF
- | TRBJ2-5 | TRBV13 | 12 | - | TGTGCCAGCAGCTTAGAACAAGAGACCCAGTACTTC | CASSLEQETQYF
TRBD1 | TRBJ1-5 | TRBV12-3/TRBV12-4 | 13 | - | TGTGCCAGCGTGAGAGGGGGCGATCAGCCCCAGCATTTT | CASVRGGDQPQHF
- | TRBJ2-2 | TRBV5-4 | 16 | - | TGTGCCAGCAGCTTGGTTGACGGGGGAGGAGCCGGGGAGCTGTTTTTT | CASSLVDGGGAGELFF
- | TRBJ2-2 | TRBV19 | 15 | - | TGTGCCAGTATGCCGGGGCAGGCCAACACCGGGGAGCTGTTTTTT | CASMPGQANTGELFF
- | TRBJ2-5 | TRBV7-8 | 13 | - | TGTGCCAGCAGCCGCCACAGGGAGGAGACCCAGTACTTC | CASSRHREETQYF
- | TRBJ2-1 | TRBV5-1 | 13 | - | TGCGCCAGCAGCCGGGACGGATACAATGAGCAGTTCTTC | CASSRDGYNEQFF
- | TRBJ2-1 | TRBV12-2 | 15 | - | TGTGCAAGTCGCTTAGTTACAACAGGGGATTATGAGCAGTTCTTC | CASRLVTTGDYEQFF
TRBD2 | TRBJ2-2 | TRBV27 | 15 | few | TGTGCCAGCTCACCTAGCGGGACTAACACCGGGGAGCTGTTTTTT | CASSPSGTNTGELFF
- | TRBJ2-1 | TRBV19 | 16 | once | TGTGCCAGTAGTATAGCTGGTCAGGCCGCGGGGAATGAGCAGTTCTTC | CASSIAGQAAGNEQFF